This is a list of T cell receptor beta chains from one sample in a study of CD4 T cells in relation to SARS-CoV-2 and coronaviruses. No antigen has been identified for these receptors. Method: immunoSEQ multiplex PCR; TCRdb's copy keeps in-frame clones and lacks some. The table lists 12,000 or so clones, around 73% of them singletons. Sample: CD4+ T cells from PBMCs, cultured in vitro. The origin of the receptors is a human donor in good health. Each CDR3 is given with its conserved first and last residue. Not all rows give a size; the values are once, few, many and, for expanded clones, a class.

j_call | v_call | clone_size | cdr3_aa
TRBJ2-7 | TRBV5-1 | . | CASTHAPGGGYEQYF
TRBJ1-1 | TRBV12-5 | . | CASGQGATEAFF
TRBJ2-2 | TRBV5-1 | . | CASSLEPSGRHNTGELFF
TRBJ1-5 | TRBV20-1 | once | CSASNKGNQPQHF
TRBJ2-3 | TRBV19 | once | CASTDGGATDTQYF
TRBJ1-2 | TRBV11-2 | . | CASSLDLGARGYTF
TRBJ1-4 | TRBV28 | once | CASSFSRGRGNEKLFF
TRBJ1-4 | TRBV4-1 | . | CASSQENRGGEKLFF
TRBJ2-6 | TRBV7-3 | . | CASSLRGAGQSLSGANVLTF
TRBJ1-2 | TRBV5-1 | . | CASSLEGQGEGGYTF
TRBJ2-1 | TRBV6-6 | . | CASSYPSSRNEQFF
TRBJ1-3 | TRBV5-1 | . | CASSLQGAHGNTIYF
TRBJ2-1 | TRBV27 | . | CASSLQLGRAGNEQFF
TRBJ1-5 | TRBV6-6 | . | CASRVTGGNQPQHF
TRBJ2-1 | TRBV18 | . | CATQTGQGAGEQFF
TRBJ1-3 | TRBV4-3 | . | CASSQDTGAFSGNTIYF
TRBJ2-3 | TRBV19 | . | CASNGAPEDTQYF
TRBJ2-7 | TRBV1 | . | CTGLGAHEQYF
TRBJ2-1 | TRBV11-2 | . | CASSFVGGSYNEQFF
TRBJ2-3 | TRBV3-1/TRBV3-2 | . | CASSQGLSTDTQYF
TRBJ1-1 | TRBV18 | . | CASSNRVGPTEAFF
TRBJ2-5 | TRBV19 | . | CASSKDYQETQYF
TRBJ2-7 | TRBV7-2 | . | CASSLFPGTNGDEQYF
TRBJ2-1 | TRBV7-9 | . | CASIRGRDDEQFF
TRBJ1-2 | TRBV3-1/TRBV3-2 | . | CASTPDLSSANYGYTF
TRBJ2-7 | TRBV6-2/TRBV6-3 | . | CASSYSAGDYEQYF
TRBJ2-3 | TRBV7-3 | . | CASSVDQGDTQYF
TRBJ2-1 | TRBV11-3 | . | CASSLEGSGGASEQFF
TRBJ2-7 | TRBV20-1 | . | CSAKGAYEQYF
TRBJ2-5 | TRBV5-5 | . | CASSWDGPQYF
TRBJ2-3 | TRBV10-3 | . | CAISASREGTDTQYF
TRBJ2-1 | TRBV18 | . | CASSPEDGSFGQFF
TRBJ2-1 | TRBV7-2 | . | CASSPQGSTLSEQFF
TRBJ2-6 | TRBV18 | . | CASSPPGGGSGGANVLTF
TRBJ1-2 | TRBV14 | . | CASSQDSDYGYTF